These 17 T cell receptor beta chains came from one sample sequenced in a study of tumor-infiltrating lymphocytes in primary liver carcinoma. Reverse transcription of 450 to 500 ng total RNA with a constant-region primer produced TCR beta cDNA. Library construction for TCR beta comprised three nested multiplex PCR rounds performed with slightly modified ARM-PCR. Investigators reported that the first two PCR rounds, at roughly 11 cycles each, used TRBV1-TRBV30 forward primers with a C-beta reverse primer. TCRdb recomputed calls from the multiplex PCR reads with MiXCR, one row per CDR3 protein. The sample carries 150,000 to 200,000 distinct CDR3 sequences, less than 65% recorded once. Unsorted whole blood yielded the blood RNA, and germline DNA was also extracted. Source material: peripheral blood. These receptors originate from a man aged 35-49 years with primary liver carcinoma and hepatitis B virus infection.

The chain links TRBV5-8 to TRBJ1-5; no firm D call. Germline-derived CDR1 and CDR2 are SGHTS and YDEGEE. Deletions cut 7 bases from V and 5 bases from J, with 16 bases between. The CDR3 is 14 residues long. The DNA for the CDR3 is TGTGCCAGCCAAGCCTCTGTAGCCGATCAGCCCCAGCATTTT. This codes for CASQASVADQPQHF.

This chain uses TRBV6-4 with TRBJ2-2; D ambiguous. Germline CDR1 is MRHNA and CDR2 is SNTAGT. This CDR3 has 13 amino acids. Trimming removed 3 bases at V and 0 bases at J, with 2 bases between. CDR3 DNA sequence: TGTGCCAGCAGTGAAGCGAACACCGGGGAGCTGTTTTTT. It yields the protein CASSEANTGELFF.

In its sample, this clonotype was seen a few times. The rearrangement links TRBV29-1 to TRBJ1-1; perhaps TRBD1 as D (6 bases). The CDR3 is made up of 14 amino acids. The germline V and J ends were trimmed by 5 bases and 5 bases, with 18 bases remaining between them. The germline V gene has CDR1 SQVTM and CDR2 ANQGSEA. The CDR3 protein is CSVRTRDQGTEAFF. In DNA form, the CDR3 reads TGCAGCGTTCGGACACGAGATCAGGGGACTGAAGCTTTCTTT.

In regard to this clonotype: The conserved closing phenylalanine or tryptophan is absent in this CDR3, likely reflecting a read error. This chain links TRBV11-2 with TRBJ2-5, with 9 bases that match TRBD2. CDR3 length: 17 amino acids. After removal of 6 bases from V and 3 bases from J, the junction contained 14 bases not matched to a gene. Germline CDR1 SGHAT, CDR2 FQNNGV. The CDR3 bases are TGTGCCAGCAGTTCCCAGGCGGCTAGCGGGATCGAAGAGACCCAGTACCTC. Its protein product is CASSSQAASGIEETQYL.

This clonotype appeared many times. The V gene is TRBV4-1, the J gene TRBJ2-5; D gene ambiguous. In germline, CDR1 is MGHRA, CDR2 YSYEKL. The V end lost 1 base, the J end lost 6 bases, and 12 bases lay between the germline ends. The CDR3 runs 14 residues. The CDR3 sequence is CASSQVSSDKTQYF. DNA of the CDR3: TGCGCCAGCAGCCAAGTTTCCAGTGACAAGACCCAGTACTTC.

To note about this clonotype: A much larger clone differs from this one at a single base, so this may be a read error. The chain is built from TRBV6-5 and TRBJ1-3, with D unclear. Germline CDR1 and CDR2: MNHEY and SVGAGI. The CDR3 is made up of 13 amino acids. Trimming removed 6 bases at V and 3 bases at J, with 9 bases between. The DNA for the CDR3 is TGTGCCAGCAGCCAGAAGGGTGGAAACACCATATATTTT. It specifies CASSQKGGNTIYF.

The chain carries TRBV6-1 and TRBJ1-5; perhaps TRBD1 as D (5 bases). Germline-derived CDR1 and CDR2 are MNHNS and SASEGT. The CDR3 contains 14 residues. V was pared by 0 bases and J by 5 bases, with 8 bases between. The CDR3 sequence: CASSEARGDQPQHF. The CDR3 DNA is TGTGCCAGCAGTGAAGCTAGGGGAGATCAGCCCCAGCATTTT.

The chain links TRBV4-2 to TRBJ1-2; TRBD1 matches at 10 bases. The CDR3 covers 14 residues. Germline assignment: CDR1 LGHNA and CDR2 YNFKEQ. Losses at the gene ends were 1 base for V and 8 bases for J; bases not matched to a gene: 4. CDR3 in DNA: TGTGCCAGCAGCCAAGGTGGACAGGGGGAAGGCTACACCTTC. Translation gives CASSQGGQGEGYTF.

V gene TRBV4-1 combines with J gene TRBJ2-3, with 9 bases identical to TRBD1. The V and J ends lost 1 base and 0 bases, in that order; junction bases with no gene match: 8. Germline V CDR1 and CDR2: MGHRA, YSYEKL. The CDR3 loop spans 18 amino acids. The CDR3 sequence: CASSQGDRARSSTDTQYF. In DNA, the CDR3 is TGCGCCAGCAGCCAAGGGGACAGGGCAAGATCCAGCACAGATACGCAGTATTTT.

CDR3 DNA sequence: TGTGCCAGCAGCTCCTCGGGACTAGCGGGAGACAAGTACTTC. This translates into CASSSSGLAGDKYF. This chain connects TRBV7-9 to TRBJ2-7, with 14 bases that match TRBD2. Germline CDR1 is SEHNR and CDR2 is FQNEAQ (reference sequence). Unmatched junction bases numbered 7, after V lost 4 bases and J lost 11 bases. This CDR3 spans 14 amino acids.

The chain joins TRBV11-2 to TRBJ2-4; 7 bases line up with TRBD2. J gave up 9 bases and V 5 bases, and 16 bases lay outside the gene matches. CDR3 length equals 16 residues. Per the germline V gene, CDR1 is SGHAT and CDR2 is FQNNGV. CDR3 in amino acids: CASSPSGGGPIGIQYF. CDR3 DNA: TGTGCCAGCAGCCCTTCGGGGGGAGGGCCTATTGGCATTCAGTACTTC.

The chain has TRBV6-1 and TRBJ1-2; D is unresolved. Germline CDR1 is MNHNS and CDR2 is SASEGT. Trimming removed 6 bases at V and 4 bases at J, with 18 bases between. The CDR3 is made up of 15 amino acids. Here the CDR3 DNA reads TGTGCCAGCAGCCGATCCGCAGTCATCCGCTATGGCTACACCTTC. Residues: CASSRSAVIRYGYTF.

About this clonotype itself: At one end the junction does not follow the germline gene, possibly because of a read error. V gene TRBV10-2 combines with J gene TRBJ2-3; 8 bases align to TRBD2. There are 15 residues in the CDR3. Per germline, CDR1 WSHSY and CDR2 SAAADI. CDR3 sequence reads: CASSEYGRATDTQYF. CDR3 DNA sequence: TGTGCCAGCAGTGAGTACGGGAGGGCCACAGATACGCAGTATTTT.

In this sample, this clonotype turned up many times. The V and J genes are TRBV11-3 and TRBJ2-1, with D perhaps matching TRBD2 (5 bases). The CDR3 length is 11 residues. Deletions cut 5 bases from V and 10 bases from J, with 9 bases between. Germline CDR1 reads SGHNT; CDR2 reads YENEEA. The CDR3 sequence: CASSRAEEQFF. The CDR3 DNA reads TGTGCCAGCAGCCGAGCGGAAGAGCAGTTCTTC. The full variable domain, in which reference TRBV11-3 and TRBJ2-1 provide the parts outside the CDR3, is EAGVVQSPRYKIIEKKQPVAFWCNPISGHNTLYWYLQNLGQGPELLIRYENEEAVDDSQLPKDRFSAERLKGVDSTLKIQPAELGDSAVYLCASSRAEEQFFGPGTRLTVL.

The chain employs TRBV4-1 and TRBJ2-7; 10 bases are a match to TRBD1. Germline V gene sequence: CDR1 MGHRA, CDR2 YSYEKL. This CDR3 is 15 amino acids long. V lost 2 bases and J lost 4; bases outside the gene matches: 5. Here the CDR3 reads CASSQSGTGAYEQYF. The CDR3, as DNA: TGCGCCAGCAGCCAATCCGGGACAGGGGCATACGAGCAGTACTTC.

This clonotype came up many times. The rearrangement links TRBV11-2 to TRBJ2-1, with D tentatively TRBD2 (5 bases). CDR1 and CDR2 from the germline V gene are SGHAT and FQNNGV. This CDR3 is 15 amino acids long. V lost 2 bases to trimming and J lost 1 base, with 9 bases between them. CDR3 nucleotide sequence: TGTGCCAGCAGCTTAACGGGGTTTTCCTACAATGAGCAGTTCTTC. It encodes CASSLTGFSYNEQFF.

Here the CDR3 DNA reads TGTGCCAGCAGCTTAGCGCCCGTGAACACTGAAGCTTTCTTT. This translates into CASSLAPVNTEAFF. The rearrangement links TRBV7-8 to TRBJ1-1; D remains unclear. Germline V CDR1 and CDR2: SGHVS, FQNEAQ. V lost 0 bases, J lost 0 bases, and 5 bases lay in between. The CDR3 covers 14 residues.